A single sample is the source of the 5 T cell receptor beta chains below, sequenced in a study of graft-versus-host responses after intestinal transplantation. No antigens are known for them. Clones were read by immunoSEQ multiplex PCR, and TCRdb kept only the in-frame ones, dropping some. Altogether tens of thousands of clones are present, approximately 90% being singletons, with the ten largest covering 7.6%. Material: unstimulated CD8+ T cells sorted from spleen or lymph node cells, obtained before transplant. Source of these receptors: a human donor who was the organ donor for an intestinal transplant.

The CDR3 DNA is TGTGCCAGCAGAGGGGGAAACAATGAGCAGTTCTTC. Residues: CASRGGNNEQFF. The J gene is TRBJ2-1, the V gene TRBV2, with D tentatively TRBD1 (6 bases). Germline V lookup: CDR1 SNHLY, CDR2 FYNNEI. The V gene lost 6 bases and the J gene lost 5 bases, with 8 bases spanning the gap. CDR3 size: 12 residues.

The chain employs TRBV4-2 and TRBJ2-5; D might be TRBD2 (6 bases). Germline CDR1 and CDR2: LGHNA and YNFKEQ. The V end lost 1 base, the J end lost 5 bases, and 14 bases lay between the germline ends. The CDR3 covers 15 residues. The CDR3 loop is CASSQVGWEAETQYF. In DNA form, the CDR3 reads TGTGCCAGCAGCCAAGTCGGGTGGGAGGCGGAGACCCAGTACTTC.

The V call is TRBV4-1, the J call TRBJ2-3, with D perhaps given as TRBD1 or TRBD2 (5 bases each). The CDR3 has 15 amino acids. Germline lookup yields CDR1 MGHRA and CDR2 YSYEKL. V lost 7 bases, J lost 5 bases, and 19 bases lay in between. CDR3 loop: CASTGMGDPLDTQYF. The CDR3, as DNA: TGCGCCAGCACGGGAATGGGGGACCCGCTAGATACGCAGTATTTT.

V and J are TRBV5-4 and TRBJ1-2; D is perhaps TRBD1 (5 bases). CDR1 is SGHNT, CDR2 YYREEE, per germline (reference sequence). V was cut by 4 bases and J by 5 bases, with 9 bases left in between. The CDR3 runs to 12 residues. The CDR3 DNA sequence: TGTGCCAGCAGCGGGGGGATATATGGCTACACCTTC. Encoded protein: CASSGGIYGYTF. Full variable domain (remainder filled in from reference TRBV5-4 and TRBJ1-2): ETGVTQSPTHLIKTRGQQVTLRCSSQSGHNTVSWYQQALGQGPQFIFQYYREEENGRGNFPPRFSGLQFPNYSSELNVNALELDDSALYLCASSGGIYGYTFGSGTRLTVV.

The chain uses TRBV19 and TRBJ2-1, with 7 bases that match TRBD1. Per the germline V gene, CDR1 is LNHDA and CDR2 is SQIVND (reference sequence). The CDR3 is 15 residues long. V lost 6 bases to trimming and J lost 2 bases; unmatched junction nucleotides: 7. The CDR3 DNA is TGTGCCAGTAGGGACCGGGACAGTGCCTACAATGAGCAGTTCTTC. It yields the protein CASRDRDSAYNEQFF.